The 19 T cell receptor beta chains listed next were all sequenced from one sample in a study of shared clonotypes between healthy human individuals. TCRdb's table, derived via immunoSEQ multiplex PCR, lists solely in-frame clones and lacks some. The sample lists 2 million to 2.5 million clones, around 90% seen once, with more than 0.35% in the top ten. Sequencing was carried out using naive CD4+ T cells from PBMCs. The subset is: CD45RA+ positively selected. These TCRs come from a young man in good health. Some clones in this sample may be carry-over from other donors' samples.

This chain links TRBV27 with TRBJ2-3; D ambiguous. In germline, CDR1 is MNHEY, CDR2 SMNVEV (reference sequence). V gave up 6 bases and J gave up 2 bases, with 15 bases separating them. CDR3 length equals 15 residues. The CDR3 here is CASRDAHRTTDTQYF. CDR3 in DNA: TGTGCCAGCAGGGACGCACACCGGACCACAGATACGCAGTATTTT.

The sample holds a few counts of this clone. J is TRBJ1-1 and V is TRBV27; the D is unclear. The CDR3 sequence is 14 residues long. Germline V gives CDR1 MNHEY, CDR2 SMNVEV (reference sequence). Trimming removed 6 bases from V and 3 bases from J, with 14 bases in between. The CDR3 sequence: CASRVQGWDTEAFF. The CDR3 nucleotides are TGTGCCAGCAGAGTACAAGGGTGGGACACTGAAGCTTTCTTT.

CDR3 amino acids: CASSLAGEITYEQYF. The CDR3 nucleotides read TGTGCCAGCAGCTTAGCGGGGGAAATTACCTACGAGCAGTACTTC. The chain employs TRBV7-2 and TRBJ2-7; D may be TRBD1 or TRBD2 (5 bases each). V lost 0 bases, J lost 2 bases, and 11 bases lay in between. Germline assignment: CDR1 SGHTA and CDR2 FQGNSA. The CDR3 is 15 residues long.

A note on this clone: Other nucleotide sequences from this sample produce the same CDR3. The chain recombines TRBV7-3 with TRBJ1-1; no firm D call. The V gene lost 1 base and the J gene lost 1 base, with 4 bases spanning the gap. The CDR3 totals 13 residues. Per the germline V gene, CDR1 is SGHTA and CDR2 is FQGTGA. The CDR3 DNA reads as TGTGCCAGCAGCTTAAGACAGAACACTGAAGCTTTCTTT. Its translation is CASSLRQNTEAFF.

The rearrangement links TRBV7-9 to TRBJ2-1; D assignment may be TRBD1 or TRBD2 (5 bases each). This CDR3 is built from 10 residues. Germline CDR1 is SEHNR and CDR2 is FQNEAQ (reference sequence). The V end was cut by 6 bases, the J end by 15 bases, with 12 bases between. The CDR3 is CASRGVNLFF. Written as DNA, the CDR3 is TGTGCCAGCAGGGGGGTTAATCTGTTCTTC.

This chain uses TRBV18 with TRBJ2-7, with D possibly TRBD2 on 6 matching bases. Trimming left V 3 bases short and J 4 bases short, with 16 bases between. The germline gives CDR1 KGHSH, CDR2 LQKENI. The CDR3 totals 15 residues. The CDR3 nucleotides are TGTGCCAGCTCACCCCAAGGGCTAGCGTTTTACGAGCAGTACTTC. The encoded protein is CASSPQGLAFYEQYF.

V usage is TRBV10-3 and J usage is TRBJ2-3; 8 nucleotides agree with TRBD2. J lost 1 base, V lost 4 bases, and 7 bases had no gene match. The germline V gene has CDR1 ENHRY and CDR2 SYGVKD. The CDR3 contains 16 residues. The CDR3 DNA reads as TGTGCCATCAGTGCCCTTTCGGGACTAGGCACAGATACGCAGTATTTT. It codes for CAISALSGLGTDTQYF.

CDR3 amino acids: CASSLVVGQGYEQYF. CDR3 DNA sequence: TGTGCCAGCAGCTTGGTGGTGGGACAGGGTTACGAGCAGTACTTC. This rearrangement joins TRBV7-2 to TRBJ2-7; TRBD1 matches 9 bases. V gave up 3 bases and J gave up 4 bases; unmatched junction bases: 7. Germline CDR1 SGHTA, CDR2 FQGNSA. The CDR3 runs to 15 residues.

The chain uses TRBV27 and TRBJ2-1, with D maybe TRBD1 (6 bases). Per germline, CDR1 MNHEY and CDR2 SMNVEV (reference sequence). The CDR3 is 15 residues long. V gave up 5 bases and J gave up 1 base, with 12 bases separating them. CDR3 residues: CASSGQLGSYNEQFF. CDR3 DNA sequence: TGTGCCAGCAGTGGACAGTTGGGATCCTACAATGAGCAGTTCTTC.

The V and J genes are TRBV6-1 and TRBJ1-5; possible D gene TRBD1, 6 bases. The V gene lost 6 bases and the J gene lost 6 bases, with 15 bases spanning the gap. CDR1 MNHNS and CDR2 SASEGT come from the germline V gene. CDR3 length equals 14 residues. The CDR3 DNA follows: TGTGCCAGCAGCATATCTCGGGGGCTTCAGCCCCAGCATTTT. Amino acids: CASSISRGLQPQHF.

This chain connects TRBV4-2 to TRBJ1-1, with no clear D. This CDR3 has 15 amino acids. V gave up 0 bases and J gave up 3 bases, with 11 bases separating them. Germline V lookup: CDR1 LGHNA, CDR2 YNFKEQ. The CDR3 loop is CASSQDWQADTEAFF. CDR3 nucleotide sequence: TGTGCCAGCAGCCAAGATTGGCAGGCTGACACTGAAGCTTTCTTT.

Only one count was recorded for this clone. This sequence joins TRBV10-3 and TRBJ1-2; D unresolved. The CDR3 length is 15 residues. Trimming pared 0 bases from V and 4 bases from J, leaving 12 bases between. The germline V gene has CDR1 ENHRY and CDR2 SYGVKD. This CDR3 reads CAISESVLRAYGYTF. Here the CDR3 DNA reads TGTGCCATCAGTGAGTCAGTCCTACGGGCCTATGGCTACACCTTC.

The V gene is TRBV7-2, the J gene TRBJ2-5; 7 bases line up with TRBD2. This CDR3 is 14 amino acids long. Germline V gene lookup returns CDR1 SGHTA and CDR2 FQGNSA. J gave up 2 bases and V 8 bases, and 8 bases lay outside the gene matches. CDR3 in amino acids: CASRLSGTQETQYF. The CDR3 DNA reads as TGTGCCAGCCGTTTAAGCGGGACTCAAGAGACCCAGTACTTC.

Concerning this clone itself: In the same sample, other DNA sequences code for this CDR3. The V call is TRBV29-1, the J call TRBJ2-7, with D perhaps TRBD1 (5 bases). V lost 4 bases, J lost 0 bases, and 7 bases lay in between. Germline CDR1 SQVTM, CDR2 ANQGSEA. The CDR3 contains 12 residues. The CDR3 protein is CSVADSSYEQYF. Here the CDR3 DNA reads TGCAGCGTTGCCGACAGCTCCTACGAGCAGTACTTC.

The rearrangement joins TRBV15 to TRBJ1-2; D ambiguous. The CDR3 is made up of 15 amino acids. Between the trimmed V and J ends, which lost 5 bases and 1 base, there was a span of 14 bases. Germline lookup yields CDR1 LNHNV and CDR2 YYDKDF (reference sequence). The CDR3 here is CATSPGLQVNYGYTF. The CDR3 DNA reads TGTGCCACCAGCCCCGGACTACAAGTTAACTATGGCTACACCTTC.

The chain carries TRBV19 and TRBJ1-1; no definite D call. V lost 6 bases to trimming and J lost 6 bases, with 14 bases between them. CDR1 and CDR2 from the germline V gene are LNHDA and SQIVND (reference sequence). The CDR3 runs 13 residues. CDR3 residues: CASSVSGKAEAFF. DNA of the CDR3: TGTGCCAGTAGCGTGTCGGGGAAGGCTGAAGCTTTCTTT.

This clone was found once. The chain couples TRBV5-1 to TRBJ1-1; D possibly corresponds to TRBD1 (5 bases). CDR3 size: 15 residues. Trimming removed 0 bases from V and 3 bases from J, with 12 bases in between. CDR1 is SGHRS, CDR2 YFSETQ, per germline. CDR3 amino acids: CASSLEAGPHTEAFF. The DNA of the CDR3 is TGCGCCAGCAGCTTGGAAGCAGGGCCACACACTGAAGCTTTCTTT.

The chain uses TRBV29-1 and TRBJ1-1; a possible D gene is TRBD1 (5 bases). The V and J ends lost 7 bases and 1 base respectively, with 13 bases between them. The CDR3 consists of 13 residues. CDR1 and CDR2 from the germline V gene are SQVTM and ANQGSEA. The CDR3 spells CSAGRGQNTEAFF. In nucleotides, the CDR3 is TGCAGCGCAGGAAGAGGACAGAACACTGAAGCTTTCTTT.

The chain couples TRBV2 to TRBJ2-1; TRBD2 agrees at 8 bases. The V gene end was trimmed by 5 bases and the J gene end by 13 bases; junction bases not matched to a gene: 4. This CDR3 spans 11 amino acids. In germline, CDR1 is SNHLY, CDR2 FYNNEI. The CDR3: CASSLAGSQFF. The CDR3 coding sequence is TGTGCCAGCAGTTTAGCGGGAAGTCAGTTCTTC. Full variable domain (remainder filled in from reference TRBV2 and TRBJ2-1): EPEVTQTPSHQVTQMGQEVILRCVPISNHLYFYWYRQILGQKVEFLVSFYNNEISEKSEIFDDQFSVERPDGSNFTLKIRSTKLEDSAMYFCASSLAGSQFFGPGTRLTVL.